This TCR beta chain came from a study of identical twins (dated by TCRdb to about 2016). Broadly, across the study: The study deep-sequenced TCR alpha and beta repertoires from monozygotic twins, unrelated adults of various ages and cord blood to test whether fetal clonotypes persist. To rule out contamination, replicate twin experiments were performed at different times with different library preparation protocols. What the study reported, not specific to this receptor: Fewer insertions were carried by abundant cord blood beta clonotypes; a weaker similar trend was observed in young adult naive repertoires, while no such trend was observed in memory repertoires. Compared with coincidental sharing between unrelated individuals, out-of-frame TCR alpha sequences shared between twins showed an excess of sequences with low generation probability. Invariant T cells such as MAIT and iNKT could partly confound zero-insertion analyses, although diverse VJ usage argued against such confounding for most clonotypes. In monozygotic twins, out-of-frame TCR alpha sharing was systematically underestimated by recombination models, although the models agreed with sharing between unrelated individuals. The excess sharing between twins in beta out-of-frame sequences was weaker because fewer shared sequences reduced the signal-to-noise ratio. Because the same donors could not be followed over many years, the conclusions depended on cross-sectional statistical analysis.

To prepare the library, 5' RACE was applied. The sequencing machine was an Illumina HiSeq 2000. Template switching introduced a universal primer binding site; the final cDNA contained a unique molecular identifier, enabling accurate counting of TCR cDNA molecules. Specific primers in the conserved constant-segment region were used to synthesize first-strand cDNA for the TCR alpha and beta chains. To control for contamination, every cDNA library carried two barcodes: a SMART-Mk sample barcode plus Illumina barcodes. TruSeq adapter sequences along with Illumina sample barcodes were introduced in two successive PCR steps. The TCR alpha and beta cDNA libraries were sequenced on the Illumina HiSeq platform using custom primers. In the authors' own workflow: MiGEC processed the raw reads to extract unique molecular identifiers, while MiXCR was used to determine the CDR3 positions. Recombination models were inferred per individual with the repgenHMM and IGoR tools using an EM algorithm. The analysis of shared clonotypes was done with the tcR package in R, with sharing normalized by the product of cloneset sizes. Out-of-frame nonproductive sequences were analyzed to study raw recombination free of thymic and clonal selection effects. TCRdb handled the public reads itself, with Q25 trimming in fastp and clone calling in MiXCR, and kept productive beta chains. Identical CDR3 proteins give one entry, which carries the most common genes and DNA. These V and J calls are TCRdb output, not the study's own analysis. This sample comprises some 500,000 distinct CDR3 sequences, roughly 9.5% of them detected only once. The biggest ten clones account for 2.5% to 3.5% of the sample.

Every donor in the study was a healthy Caucasian. The twin cohort comprised three pairs of female monozygotic twins, all aged roughly 18 to 29 years. Peripheral blood mononuclear cells were used as the source from which RNA for TCR libraries was isolated. The CDR3 covers 11 residues, taking in both the cysteine and the phenylalanine. Only the CDR3 DNA is retained, 33 bases long and in frame from the first base. V gives up 7 bases and J gives up 6 bases, and the segment between their germline ends measures 9 bases. Based on the germline V gene, the CDR1 and CDR2 sequences are MDHEN and SYDVKM. Concerning this clonotype itself: No cognate antigen has been identified for it. Base qualities are not recorded, but no much larger clone differs from it by a single base.

The sample was also reused in another study, on yellow fever vaccine responses in identical twins. Per the second study: The T cell response to vaccination in identical twins was reported by the authors to appear partly convergent and partly personalized. In the study, vaccine-responding T cell clones were precisely tracked in identical twins.

This TCR was sampled from a woman aged 18 to 35 in good health. The specimen sequenced was PBMCs. The V and J segments used are TRBV28 and TRBJ1-1; there is no confident call for the D gene. In nucleotides, the sequence is TGTGCCAGCATTGGTTCCGCTGAAGCTTTCTTT. Translation gives CASIGSAEAFF.